This T cell receptor (beta chain) was profiled in a study of response to subunit inactivated influenza vaccine. The study, taken as a whole, reports: The authors suggested that every seasonal influenza vaccination recruits few new T cells.

The table lists this clonotype with a few counts. Antigen unknown. TCRdb independently ran MiXCR on the RT-PCR reads; one entry per CDR3 protein. The sample has roughly 500,000 distinct CDR3 sequences, under 30% seen once. CDR3 size: 16 residues. V gave up 0 bases and J gave up 3 bases, with 18 bases separating them. CDR1 is DFQATT, CDR2 SNEGSKA, per germline (reference sequence). The sample was also reused in another study, on T cells expressing NK-cell markers. From that paper: In generating TCR beta cDNA, 5'RACE template switching with UMIs was used.

The sequence was collected from a man over 45 who received an inactivated influenza vaccine. The starting material was CD4+ T cells sorted from PBMCs, obtained roughly 12 days after vaccination. The rearrangement links TRBV20-1 to TRBJ2-7; unclear D gene. The CDR3 bases are TGCAGTGCTAGAGAAAGGTTAAGACCGACCTACTACGAGCAGTACTTC. Amino acid sequence: CSARERLRPTYYEQYF.